The clone carrying this TCR beta chain has just one count. In the authors' methods: By means of reference gene primer amplification, nucleated cell counts were estimated. The table came from immunoSEQ multiplex PCR; TCRdb's copy has only in-frame clones and leaves some out. V and J calls and clone size follow that table, whereas D and trimming were derived from the DNA. The sample has about 55,000 clones; roughly 88% are singletons. CDR3 length: 17 amino acids. The ends were cut back, 1 base at V and 3 bases at J, with 15 bases in the middle. Germline V lookup: CDR1 MNHEY, CDR2 SVGEGT. This sample is drawn from a study of blood T cell repertoires in COVID-19. Study-level background: There were acute and convalescent COVID-19 samples, and they came from the United States, Italy and Spain.

The sequenced material came from peripheral blood. The TCR was taken from a man older than 75 with acute or convalescent COVID-19. The V gene is TRBV6-2 or TRBV6-3, the J gene TRBJ2-2, with a possible D match to TRBD2 (6 bases). The CDR3 nucleotides read TGTGCCAGCAGTTACTTTAGCGGAGCGAAGGACACCGGGGAGCTGTTTTTT. Its protein product is CASSYFSGAKDTGELFF.